The present entry profiles one T cell receptor (beta chain) with its context. Its matching antigen is unknown. Some 39,000 genome equivalents of blood DNA were amplified for TRB. This sample was taken from a study of T cell clusters in autoimmune cytopenias. One tube held mixed TRB-A and TRB-B primer pools for touch-down PCR. Reprocessing the multiplex PCR reads, TCRdb reports a single entry for every CDR3 protein and omits DNA. The sample is made up of about 6,100 distinct CDR3 sequences, and the top ten hold around 6.2% of it. Findings and caveats of the study: TRB repertoire shifts in secondary cytopenia and chronic lymphocytic leukemia mostly reflected lymphoma, not autoimmunity.

These data also featured in a second study, about T cell repertoires in aging, cancer and after chemotherapy. This second study notes: Donors were grouped into six age bands spanning 30 or younger through 70 or older. About 10 million TCR reads made up the full dataset. In each cancer cohort, median generation probability increased across chemotherapy, suggesting thymic output rebounded.

This TCR was sampled from a human donor in good health. Sequenced input: peripheral blood.

CDR3 region: CASSQDKSPSTDTQYF. The gene calls are TRBV14 and TRBJ2-3. This CDR3 contains 16 residues. Germline values: CDR1 SGHDN, CDR2 FVKESK.